This T cell receptor beta chain was documented in a study of T cell responses to AZD1222 COVID-19 vaccine. TCRdb's copy holds only in-frame clones and misses some; the assay was immunoSEQ multiplex PCR. This sample has about 150,000 clones, with around 92% found just once. In the case of this clone: Its antigen remains unknown.

Study-level findings and limits: Just a handful of AZD1222 recipients tested seropositive at baseline. Distributed over spike, vaccine-associated CD4 TCRs predominated at 160-218 and 743-854. Increases in Spike-specific TCR breadth and depth were seen after two AZD1222 doses. Scientists sampled the repertoires only once the peak T cell response had passed.

The TCR sequence derives from an adult who received the AZD1222 COVID-19 vaccine. The sample consisted of peripheral blood, taken 28 days after the second AZD1222 dose.

In DNA, the CDR3 is TGTGCCAGCTCCGGGGTTTTGGATACGCAGTATTTT. Its translation: CASSGVLDTQYF. This chain connects TRBV18 to TRBJ2-3; TRBD2 is a possible D gene (5 bases). The CDR3 consists of 12 residues. In germline, CDR1 is KGHSH, CDR2 LQKENI. Trimming removed 6 bases from V and 6 bases from J, with 10 bases in between.